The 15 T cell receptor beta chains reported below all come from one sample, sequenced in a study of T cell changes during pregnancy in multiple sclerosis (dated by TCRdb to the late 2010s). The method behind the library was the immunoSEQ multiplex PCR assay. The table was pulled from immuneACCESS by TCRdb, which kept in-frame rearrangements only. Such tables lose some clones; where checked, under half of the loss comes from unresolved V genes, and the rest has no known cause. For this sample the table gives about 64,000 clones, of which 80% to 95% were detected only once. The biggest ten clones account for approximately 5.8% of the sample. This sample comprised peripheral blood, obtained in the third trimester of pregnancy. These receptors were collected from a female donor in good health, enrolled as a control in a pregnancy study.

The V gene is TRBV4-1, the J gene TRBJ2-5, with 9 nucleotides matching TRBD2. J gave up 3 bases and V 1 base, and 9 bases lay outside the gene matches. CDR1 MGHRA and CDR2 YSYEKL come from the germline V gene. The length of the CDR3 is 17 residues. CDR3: CASSQGGSGRPKETQYF. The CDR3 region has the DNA TGCGCCAGCAGCCAAGGAGGCAGCGGGAGGCCCAAAGAGACCCAGTACTTC.

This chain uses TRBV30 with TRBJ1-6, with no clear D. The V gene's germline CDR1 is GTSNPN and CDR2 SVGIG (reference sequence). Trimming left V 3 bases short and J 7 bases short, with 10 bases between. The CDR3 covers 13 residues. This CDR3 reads CAWSAGGNSPLHF. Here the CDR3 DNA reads TGTGCCTGGAGCGCCGGAGGGAATTCACCCCTCCACTTT.

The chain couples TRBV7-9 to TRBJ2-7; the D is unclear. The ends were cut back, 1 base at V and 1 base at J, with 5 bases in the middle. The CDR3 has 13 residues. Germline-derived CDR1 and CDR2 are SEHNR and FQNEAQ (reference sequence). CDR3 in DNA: TGTGCCAGCAGCTTAGAGGAGTCCTACGAGCAGTACTTC. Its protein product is CASSLEESYEQYF.

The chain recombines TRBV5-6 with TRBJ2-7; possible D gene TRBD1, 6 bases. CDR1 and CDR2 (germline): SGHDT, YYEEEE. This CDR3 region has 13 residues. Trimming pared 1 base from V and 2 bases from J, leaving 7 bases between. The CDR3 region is CASSLTGTYEQYF. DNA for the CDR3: TGTGCCAGCAGCTTGACAGGGACCTACGAGCAGTACTTC.

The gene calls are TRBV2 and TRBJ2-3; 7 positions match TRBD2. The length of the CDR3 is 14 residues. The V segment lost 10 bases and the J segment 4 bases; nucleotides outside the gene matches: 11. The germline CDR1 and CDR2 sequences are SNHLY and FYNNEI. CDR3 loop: CATDRQRDADTQYF. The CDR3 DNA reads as TGTGCCACCGATCGCCAGCGGGACGCAGATACGCAGTATTTT.

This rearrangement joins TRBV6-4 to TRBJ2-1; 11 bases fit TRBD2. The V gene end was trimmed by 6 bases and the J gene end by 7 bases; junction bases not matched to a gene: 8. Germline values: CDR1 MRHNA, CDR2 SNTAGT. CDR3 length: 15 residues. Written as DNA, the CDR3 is TGTGCCAGCAGCCCCGGGACTAGCGGACCTAATGAGCAGTTCTTC. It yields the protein CASSPGTSGPNEQFF.

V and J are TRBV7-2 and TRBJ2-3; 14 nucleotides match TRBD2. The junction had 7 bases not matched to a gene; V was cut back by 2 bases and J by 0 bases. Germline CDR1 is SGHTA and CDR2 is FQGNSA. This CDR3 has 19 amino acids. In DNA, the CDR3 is TGTGCCAGCAGCTTATCGTCTCGGACTAGCGGGGGGAGCACAGATACGCAGTATTTT. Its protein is CASSLSSRTSGGSTDTQYF.

CDR3: CASSKVPIQATNEKLFF. The DNA for the CDR3 is TGTGCCAGCAGCAAAGTCCCCATTCAGGCAACTAATGAAAAACTGTTTTTT. The chain employs TRBV21-1 and TRBJ1-4; the D call in the table, TRBD1, was not verified against the DNA. TRBV21-1 represents a pseudogene. This CDR3 has 17 residues.

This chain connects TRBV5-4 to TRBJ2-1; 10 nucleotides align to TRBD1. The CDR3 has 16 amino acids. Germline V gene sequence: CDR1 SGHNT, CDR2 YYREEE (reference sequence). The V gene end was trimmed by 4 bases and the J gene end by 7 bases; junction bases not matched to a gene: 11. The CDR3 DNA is TGTGCCAGCAGCACACAGACAGGGGGCGCTTGGAATGAGCAGTTCTTC. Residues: CASSTQTGGAWNEQFF.

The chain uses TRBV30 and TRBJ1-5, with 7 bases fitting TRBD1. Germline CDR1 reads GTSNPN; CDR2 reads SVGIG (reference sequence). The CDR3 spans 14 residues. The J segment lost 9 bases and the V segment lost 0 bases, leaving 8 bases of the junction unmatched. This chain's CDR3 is CAWSVKGAGRPQHF. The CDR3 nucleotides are TGTGCCTGGAGTGTAAAGGGGGCAGGGCGGCCCCAGCATTTT.

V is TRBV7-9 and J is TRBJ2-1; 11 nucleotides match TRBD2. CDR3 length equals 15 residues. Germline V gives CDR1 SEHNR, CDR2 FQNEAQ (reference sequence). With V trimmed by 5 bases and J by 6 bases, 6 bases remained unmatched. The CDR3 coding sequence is TGTGCCAGCAGCCTAACTAGCGGGGGAGGCAATGAGCAGTTCTTC. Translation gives CASSLTSGGGNEQFF.

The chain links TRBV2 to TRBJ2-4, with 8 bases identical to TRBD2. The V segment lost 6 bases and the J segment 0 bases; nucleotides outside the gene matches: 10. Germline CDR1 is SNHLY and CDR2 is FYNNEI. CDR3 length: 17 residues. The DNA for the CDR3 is TGTGCCAGCAGGCAGATAGCGAGCGGGGGAGCCAAAAACATTCAGTACTTC. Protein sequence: CASRQIASGGAKNIQYF.

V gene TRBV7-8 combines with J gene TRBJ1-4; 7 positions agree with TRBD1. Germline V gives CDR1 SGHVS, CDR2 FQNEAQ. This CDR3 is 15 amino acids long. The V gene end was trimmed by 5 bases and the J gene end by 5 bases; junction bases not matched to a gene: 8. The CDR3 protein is CASSTRQGRNEKLFF. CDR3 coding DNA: TGTGCCAGCAGCACTAGACAGGGTCGGAATGAAAAACTGTTTTTT.

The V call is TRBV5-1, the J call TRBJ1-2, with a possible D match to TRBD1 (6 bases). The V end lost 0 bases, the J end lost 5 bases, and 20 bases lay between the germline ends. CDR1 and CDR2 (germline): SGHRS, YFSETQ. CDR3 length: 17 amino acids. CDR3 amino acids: CASSLVIGGQGKYGYTF. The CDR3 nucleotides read TGCGCCAGCAGCTTGGTGATAGGCGGGCAGGGGAAGTATGGCTACACCTTC.

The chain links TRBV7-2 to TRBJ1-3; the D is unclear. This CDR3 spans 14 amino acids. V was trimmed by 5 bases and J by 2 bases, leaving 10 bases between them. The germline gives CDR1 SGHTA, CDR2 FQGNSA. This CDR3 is CASSLTGTGNTIYF. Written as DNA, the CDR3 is TGTGCCAGCAGCCTCACCGGGACTGGAAACACCATATATTTT. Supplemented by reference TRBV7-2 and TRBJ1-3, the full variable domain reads GAGVSQSPSNKVTEKGKDVELRCDPISGHTALYWYRQSLGQGLEFLIYFQGNSAPDKSGLPSDRFSAERTGGSVSTLTIQRTQQEDSAVYLCASSLTGTGNTIYFGEGSWLTVV.